Reported below is one T cell receptor beta chain. Donors in Cohort 3 who had recovered were those with two negative PCRs, healthcare professional clearance, or resolution of their symptoms. This specimen comes from a study of blood T cell repertoires in COVID-19. Study information: Sources were T cells, B-cell-depleted T cells, or PBMCs; the material itself was cDNA or gDNA.

Assay used: immunoSEQ multiplex PCR; TCRdb lists only in-frame clones, some missing. Altogether a few hundred thousand clones are present, around 90% being singletons, with the ten largest covering less than 3%. V was clipped by 0 bases and J by 7 bases, with 14 bases between them. There are 15 residues in the CDR3. Germline loops: CDR1 SGDLS, CDR2 YYNGEE. Sequencing input: PBMCs or T cells enriched from blood (not recorded which). The TCR originated in a woman between 45 and 65 years old who had recovered from COVID-19. The rearrangement uses TRBV9 and TRBJ2-1, with no clear D. The CDR3, as DNA: TGTGCCAGCAGCGTAGTGTCTAGGCCGAGTAATGAGCAGTTCTTC. Encoded protein: CASSVVSRPSNEQFF.